This T cell receptor (beta chain) comes out of a study of T cell responses to AZD1222 COVID-19 vaccine. Background on the study: Pooling was applied to second doses at about 4 or about 12 weeks.

TCRdb's table, derived via immunoSEQ multiplex PCR, lists solely in-frame clones and lacks some. The top ten clones hold over 4% of a sample with some 100,000 clones, roughly nine tenths of them seen once. Germline V CDR1 and CDR2: SGHNT, YENEEA. The germline V and J ends were trimmed by 5 bases and 10 bases, with 9 bases remaining between them. The CDR3 totals 12 residues. Study-wide findings and caveats: Elevations in Spike-specific TCR breadth and depth followed administration of two AZD1222 doses. Donors, mostly white British, included more females; clonal diversity was possibly underestimated. The span of vaccine-associated CD4 TCRs extended across spike, with dominance at 160-218 and 743-854.

Comments on this clone: Its antigen is not known.

This rearrangement joins TRBV11-3 to TRBJ1-6; D is possibly TRBD1 (5 bases). The sample here was peripheral blood, taken on day 0 of AZD1222 vaccination. The sequence was obtained from an adult in good health. The CDR3 DNA reads as TGTGCCAGCAGCCGAACAGGATCACCCCTCCACTTT. This codes for CASSRTGSPLHF.